This entry features one T cell receptor beta chain sequence. This clonotype was observed a few times. The antigen it recognizes is unknown. Per-base qualities were not stored, and no clone one base away is much larger. This entry comes from a study of T-cell memory formation after mild COVID-19 (dated by TCRdb to 2020 to 2023). About the investigation overall: TCR sequence clusters from the two donors were largely donor specific. In a couple of donors, T-cell clones that expanded and contracted after mild COVID-19 were followed by sequencing TCRalpha and TCRbeta repertoires longitudinally. The cohort comprised two young, previously healthy adult volunteers, one female and one male. What the work shows at the level of the full study, not this receptor alone: The study included only a couple of mild cases, and larger cohorts that include severe cases with pre-infection samples were judged to be necessary. SARS-CoV-2 specificity was not confirmed for the second-wave clones peaking on day 37. Contracting CD4+ clones were located mainly in the CM and EM memory subsets, whereas CD8+ clones were found to be enriched in EMRA. The detection of some responding clones in pre-infection memory suggests that pre-existing cross-reactive memory T cells joined the SARS-CoV-2 response. Clones that contracted from day 15 to 85 showed balanced CD4/CD8 phenotypes, whereas a second wave of clones that expanded from day 15 to 37 leaned towards CD4+.

PBMCs were isolated by Ficoll-Paque density gradient centrifugation. The instrument given in TCRdb is Illumina NovaSeq 6000. TCRalpha and TCRbeta cDNA libraries were constructed by 5'RACE with constant-segment primers, with sample barcodes and unique molecular identifiers being introduced. Trizol reagent was used to extract RNA from every sample. Libraries were amplified in two PCR steps, with a second sample barcode and Illumina TruSeq adapters added in the second step. Libraries were sequenced on an Illumina NovaSeq with 2 x 150 bp paired-end reads. The study's processing was this. Demultiplexing of reads and collapsing into UMI-guided consensus sequences were performed with migec v1.2.7. Using mixcr v2.1.11, UMI consensuses were aligned to TRA and TRB V and J templates and then assembled into clonotypes. Expanded or contracted clonotypes were those called significant by both edgeR and NoisET, with noise models trained on biological replicates. edgeR calls used a false discovery rate-adjusted p below 0.01 and a log2 fold-change threshold of 1. As an exploratory analysis of dynamics, max-normalized trajectories of the 1000 most abundant clonotypes were examined by PCA with hierarchical clustering. Each responding clone was given a CD4 or CD8 phenotype based on the CD4+ and CD8+ repertoires, which had been sequenced separately. TCRdb reprocessing: public reads trimmed at Q25 with fastp, clones called with MiXCR, in-frame beta chains kept. Each CDR3 protein gets just one entry, which takes the most common genes and DNA from the rows behind it. The V and J calls were determined by TCRdb, not by the authors. The sample contains roughly 480,000 distinct CDR3 sequences, around 27% of them found a single time. 9.5% to 15% of the sample is in the top ten clones.

Material for sequencing was PBMCs or a T cell subset sorted from them (not recorded which). The sequence was collected from an adult woman who had mild COVID-19 (a few samples of this study predate the infection). The sample titles of this study are shuffled in the database, so cell type and time point are left out; the donor was told from shared clones.

The nucleotides read TGTGCCAGCAGAGGTCTTGGACCCAACTACAATGAGCAGTTCTTC. This yields the protein CASRGLGPNYNEQFF. The rearranged segments are TRBV7-9 and TRBJ2-1, with an unclear D gene assignment. V is pared back by 6 bases and J by 3 bases, with 15 bases lying between the germline termini. Per the germline V gene (reference sequence), SEHNR is the CDR1 and FQNEAQ is the CDR2. From the cysteine up to the phenylalanine, the CDR3 has a length of 15 residues. The kept DNA is CDR3 alone, 45 bases in frame from the first base.